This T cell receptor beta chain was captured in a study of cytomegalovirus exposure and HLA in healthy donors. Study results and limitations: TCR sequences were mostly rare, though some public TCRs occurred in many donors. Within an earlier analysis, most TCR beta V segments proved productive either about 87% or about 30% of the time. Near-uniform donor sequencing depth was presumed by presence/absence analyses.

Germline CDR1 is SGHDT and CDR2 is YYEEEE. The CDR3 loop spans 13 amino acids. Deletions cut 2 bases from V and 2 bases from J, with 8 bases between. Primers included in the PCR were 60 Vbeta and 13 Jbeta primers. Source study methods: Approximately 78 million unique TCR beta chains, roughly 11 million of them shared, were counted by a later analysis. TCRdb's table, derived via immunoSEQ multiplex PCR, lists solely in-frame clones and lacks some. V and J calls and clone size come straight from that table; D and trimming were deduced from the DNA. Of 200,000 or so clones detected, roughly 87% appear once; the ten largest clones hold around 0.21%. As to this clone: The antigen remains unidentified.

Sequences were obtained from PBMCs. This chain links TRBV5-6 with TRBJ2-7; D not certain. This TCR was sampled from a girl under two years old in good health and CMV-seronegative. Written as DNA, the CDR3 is TGTGCCAGCAGCTTTGACAAGCCCTACGAGCAGTACTTC. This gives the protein CASSFDKPYEQYF.